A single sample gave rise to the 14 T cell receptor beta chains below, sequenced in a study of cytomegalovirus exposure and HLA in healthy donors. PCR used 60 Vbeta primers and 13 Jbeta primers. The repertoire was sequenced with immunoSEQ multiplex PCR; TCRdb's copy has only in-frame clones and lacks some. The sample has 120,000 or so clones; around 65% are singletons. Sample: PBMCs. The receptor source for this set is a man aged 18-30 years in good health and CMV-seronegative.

The CDR3 sequence is CSVAASGGGRPQYF. DNA for the CDR3: TGCAGCGTTGCAGCCTCCGGGGGGGGAAGACCCCAGTACTTC. V is TRBV29-1 and J is TRBJ2-5, with 8 positions matching TRBD2. V shed 4 bases and J 9 bases; nucleotides not matched to a gene: 13. CDR1 is SQVTM, CDR2 ANQGSEA, per germline. CDR3 length: 14 residues.

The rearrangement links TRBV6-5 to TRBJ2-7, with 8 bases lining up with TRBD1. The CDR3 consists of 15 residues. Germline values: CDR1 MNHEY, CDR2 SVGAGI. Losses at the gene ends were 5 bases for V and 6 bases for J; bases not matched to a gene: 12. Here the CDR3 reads CASSPWDRILLEQYF. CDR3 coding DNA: TGTGCCAGCAGTCCTTGGGACAGGATTCTCCTCGAGCAGTACTTC.

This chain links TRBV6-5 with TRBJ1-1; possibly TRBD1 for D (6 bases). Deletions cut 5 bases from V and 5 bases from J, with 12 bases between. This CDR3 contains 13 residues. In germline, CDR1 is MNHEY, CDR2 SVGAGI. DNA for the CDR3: TGTGCCAGCAGTACCACAGGGATTACTGAAGCTTTCTTT. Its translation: CASSTTGITEAFF.

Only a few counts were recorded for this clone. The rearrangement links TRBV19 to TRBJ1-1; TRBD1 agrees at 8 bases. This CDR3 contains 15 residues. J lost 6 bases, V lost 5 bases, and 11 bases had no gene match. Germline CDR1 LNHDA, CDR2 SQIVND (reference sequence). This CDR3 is CASSASGTGGSEAFF. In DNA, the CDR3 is TGTGCCAGTAGTGCCTCCGGGACAGGAGGGTCTGAAGCTTTCTTT.

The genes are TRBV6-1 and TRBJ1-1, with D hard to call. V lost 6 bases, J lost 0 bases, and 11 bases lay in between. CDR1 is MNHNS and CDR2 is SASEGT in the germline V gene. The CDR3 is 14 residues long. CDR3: CASSEKFMNTEAFF. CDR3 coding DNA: TGTGCCAGCAGCGAAAAATTTATGAACACTGAAGCTTTCTTT.

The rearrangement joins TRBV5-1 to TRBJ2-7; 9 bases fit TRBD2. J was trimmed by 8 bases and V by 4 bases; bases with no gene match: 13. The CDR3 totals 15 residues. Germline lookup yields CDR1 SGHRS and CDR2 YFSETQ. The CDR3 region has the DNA TGCGCCAGCAGCGGGGGCCGCGGGGGGGGTTGGAAGCAGTACTTC. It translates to CASSGGRGGGWKQYF.

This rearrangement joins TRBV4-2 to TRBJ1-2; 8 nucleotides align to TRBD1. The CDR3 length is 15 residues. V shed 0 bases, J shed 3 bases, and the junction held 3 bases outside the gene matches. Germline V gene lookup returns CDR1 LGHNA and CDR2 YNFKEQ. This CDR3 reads CASSQDPGGDYGYTF. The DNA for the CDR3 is TGTGCCAGCAGCCAAGACCCAGGGGGCGACTATGGCTACACCTTC.

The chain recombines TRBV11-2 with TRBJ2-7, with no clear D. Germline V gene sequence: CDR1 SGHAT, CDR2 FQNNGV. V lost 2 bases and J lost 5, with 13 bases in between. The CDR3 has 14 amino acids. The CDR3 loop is CASSLSPAVDEQYF. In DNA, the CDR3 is TGTGCCAGCAGCTTATCCCCGGCGGTGGACGAGCAGTACTTC.

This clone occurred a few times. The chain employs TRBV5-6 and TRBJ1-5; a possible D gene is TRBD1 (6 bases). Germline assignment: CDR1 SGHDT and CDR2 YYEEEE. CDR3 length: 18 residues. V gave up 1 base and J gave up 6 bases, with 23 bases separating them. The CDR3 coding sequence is TGTGCCAGCAGCTTGTTTAGGACAGACACTCTATTGGCTCAGCCCCAGCATTTT. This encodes CASSLFRTDTLLAQPQHF. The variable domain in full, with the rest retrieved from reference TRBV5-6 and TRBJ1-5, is DAGVTQSPTHLIKTRGQQVTLRCSPKSGHDTVSWYQQALGQGPQFIFQYYEEEERQRGNFPDRFSGHQFPNYSSELNVNALLLGDSALYLCASSLFRTDTLLAQPQHFGDGTRLSIL.

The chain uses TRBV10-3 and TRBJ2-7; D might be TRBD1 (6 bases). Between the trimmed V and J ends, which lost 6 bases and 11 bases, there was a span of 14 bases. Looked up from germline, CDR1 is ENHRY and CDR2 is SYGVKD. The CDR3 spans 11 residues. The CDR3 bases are TGTGCCATCAGCGCGCAGGGGAAGAAGTACTTC. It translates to CAISAQGKKYF.

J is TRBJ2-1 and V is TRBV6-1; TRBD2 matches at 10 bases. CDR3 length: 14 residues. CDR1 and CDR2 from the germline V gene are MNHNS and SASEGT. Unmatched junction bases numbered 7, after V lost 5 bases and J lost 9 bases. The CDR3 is CASSSGGARREQFF. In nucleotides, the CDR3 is TGTGCCAGCAGTAGCGGGGGGGCCAGGCGTGAGCAGTTCTTC.

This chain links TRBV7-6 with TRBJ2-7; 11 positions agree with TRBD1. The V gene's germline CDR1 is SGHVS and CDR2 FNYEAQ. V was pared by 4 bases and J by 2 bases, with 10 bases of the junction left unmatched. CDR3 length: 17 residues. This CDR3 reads CASSSPRDRGYPYEQYF. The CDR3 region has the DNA TGTGCCAGCAGCTCACCGAGGGACAGGGGGTACCCCTACGAGCAGTACTTC.

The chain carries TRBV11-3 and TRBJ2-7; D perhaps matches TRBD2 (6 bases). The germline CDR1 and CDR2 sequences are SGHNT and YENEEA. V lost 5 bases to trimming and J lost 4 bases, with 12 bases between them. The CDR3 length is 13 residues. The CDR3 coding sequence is TGTGCCAGCAGCCCGGGACTTACGTACGAGCAGTACTTC. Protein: CASSPGLTYEQYF.

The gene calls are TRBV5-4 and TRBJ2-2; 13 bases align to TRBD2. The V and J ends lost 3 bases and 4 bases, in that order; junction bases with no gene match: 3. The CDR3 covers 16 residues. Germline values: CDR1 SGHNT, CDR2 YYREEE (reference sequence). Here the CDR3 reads CASSSGLAGATGELFF. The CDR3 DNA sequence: TGTGCCAGCAGCTCTGGACTAGCGGGAGCCACCGGGGAGCTGTTTTTT.